Included here is one T cell receptor beta chain sequence, with context. This sample was included in a study of blood T cell repertoires in COVID-19. Looking at the study overall: Specimens from acute and convalescent COVID-19 originated in the United States, Italy and Spain. T cells, B-cell-depleted T cells, or PBMCs provided the cDNA or gDNA that served as material.

Germline CDR1 and CDR2: MNHEY and SVGAGI. Trimming cost V 7 bases and J 3 bases; bases outside gene matches: 7. The CDR3 length is 14 residues. This table comes from immunoSEQ multiplex PCR, and its TCRdb copy is limited to in-frame clones, with some not included. The sample carries hundreds of thousands of clones, roughly 85% recorded once. The chain has TRBV6-5 and TRBJ1-2, with 8 nucleotides matching TRBD1. The receptor was isolated from a man aged 40-50 years with acute or convalescent COVID-19. Material for sequencing was peripheral blood. The CDR3 bases are TGTGCCAGCACCAGACAGGGGCAGGACTATGGCTACACCTTC. Translation: CASTRQGQDYGYTF.